This T cell receptor beta chain comes out of a study of T cell responses to AZD1222 COVID-19 vaccine. Study-wide findings and caveats: Baseline serology detected seropositivity in only a handful of AZD1222 recipients. CD4 TCRs covered the whole spike, strongest at regions 160-218 and 743-854. A rise in Spike-specific TCR breadth and depth followed two AZD1222 doses. None of the repertoires were sampled until the peak T cell response had passed.

The protocol was immunoSEQ multiplex PCR, while the TCRdb copy is restricted to in-frame clones and leaves out a portion. The profile shows 98,000 or so clones, about 89% of them singletons. CDR3 length: 13 amino acids. V dropped 2 bases and J dropped 4 bases, with 10 bases sitting between them. Germline assignment: CDR1 SGHRS and CDR2 YFSETQ. A note on this clone: No antigen is known for it.

The rearrangement links TRBV5-1 to TRBJ2-7; a weak D match, TRBD1 (6 bases). The sequence was obtained from an adult in good health. Sequenced here: peripheral blood, sampled on day 0 of AZD1222 vaccination. The CDR3 loop reads CASSLGDRYEQYF. Here the CDR3 DNA reads TGCGCCAGCAGCTTAGGTGACAGGTACGAGCAGTACTTC.